Reported below is one TCR beta chain. This clone came up a few times. This clone's antigen is unknown. There are no base qualities to consult, and no much larger clone falls within one base. Libraries were constructed by the immunoSEQ multiplex PCR assay. The multiplex PCR relied on a mix of 60 forward primers for TCR Vbeta segments and 13 reverse primers for TCR Jbeta segments. A multiplex PCR assay on genomic DNA amplified the CDR3 region of rearranged TCR beta genes. The Illumina HiSeq System was used to sequence the amplified TCR beta libraries as 87-base-pair reads. The study's own analysis went as follows. Across the roughly 640 repertoires, a later analysis counted around 80 million unique TCR beta chains, 9 million to 14 million of which were shared by at least two donors. Raw reads were error-corrected and collapsed into unique sequences by a nearest-neighbor algorithm in which closely related sequences were merged to remove PCR and sequencing errors. V, D and J gene segments were assigned by aligning CDR3 sequences to IMGT reference sequences. For a sequence to be retained, a match of at least six nucleotides was required to both a V gene segment and a J gene segment. Rearrangements were called productive when the CDR3 lacked stop codons and stayed in frame with V and J; all others were non-productive. Following IMGT convention, CDR3 was defined as the stretch from the second conserved V-encoded cysteine to the conserved J-encoded phenylalanine. In an earlier analysis of more than 550 of the donors, sequences lacking an unambiguous match to a single V gene segment were excluded. In an earlier analysis of some 590 of the donors, a V segment was called functional when productive rearrangements were above 56.7%, and segregating when the standard deviation between donors exceeded 5%. A statistical classification framework was built to diagnose cytomegalovirus status from the catalog of TCR beta chain sequences. A later analysis assigned V and J genes by comparing TCR nucleotide sequences with IMGT/GENE-DB human TR gene sequences. The TCRdist pipeline was used in a later analysis to assign CDR3 sequences and most-parsimonious VDJ recombination scenarios. In a later analysis, every TCR beta chain was defined by the combination of its CDR3 amino acid sequence and its V-gene family, and reads without a unique V-gene family were dropped. To address suspected cross-contamination and a sequencing artifact, a later analysis removed roughly 580 highly shared, low-generation-probability nucleotide sequences. For each public chain, a later analysis derived a clonal expansion index from normalized ranks of inferred template counts within each repertoire. A later analysis computed generation probabilities with a VDJ recombination model fitted to out-of-frame rearrangements, and checked the results against IGoR. A later analysis scored TCR-TCR, TCR-HLA and TCR-CMV co-occurrence with hypergeometric tests, applying a repertoire-size bias correction to TCR pairs. To estimate false discovery rates, a later analysis permuted the HLA or CMV assignments 20 times. A later analysis grouped co-occurring TCRs with DBSCAN, adding TCRdist sequence similarity when clustering within HLA-allele-positive subsets. Repertoires with fewer than 30,000 or more than 120,000 public chains, plus five repertoires with anomalous nucleotide sharing, were excluded from co-occurrence clustering. The table comes from immuneACCESS by way of TCRdb, which keeps in-frame sequences with V and J called. Part of the clones is missing from these tables; in studies checked, under half for an unresolved V gene and the rest for unknown reasons. V, J and clone size are taken as reported in that table, and D and trimming were inferred from the DNA itself. The sample table shows 160,000 or so clones, and approximately 80% are seen once. Under 2% of the sample lies in the top ten.

The cohort comprised some 730 healthy bone marrow donors. All cohort members were sampled while nominally healthy, although unrecorded immune exposures were likely present. The donor tested CMV seronegative, placing the donor among the 350 to 400 seronegative members of the cohort. Every donor gave a peripheral blood sample, and the peripheral blood mononuclear cells from that sample were used for TCR beta sequencing. Genomic DNA was extracted from the blood cell samples with the Qiagen DNeasy Blood Extraction Kit. These data originate in a study of cytomegalovirus exposure and HLA in healthy donors (dated by TCRdb to 2016 to 2017). For context, the study as a whole: An earlier analysis of 587 of the donors reported 250 to 350 Gb of sequence data and approximately 120 million unique TCR beta sequences obtained from about 170 million T cells. HLA typing included class I and class II loci at four-digit resolution. Every discovery cohort repertoire had been produced on one sequencing platform. In an earlier analysis of about 590 of the donors, high-throughput TCR beta sequencing was used to judge whether each TCR beta V gene segment behaved as functional or pseudogenic. Of the 398 genotyped donors, approximately 81% were placed in the genetic ancestry cluster associated with self-reported Caucasian donors. Across approximately 400 genotyped donors of the cohort, an average of roughly 200,000 unique TCR beta nucleotide sequences per donor were sequenced, and around 19% of those sequences were non-productive. A later analysis re-analyzed previously published TCR beta repertoires from approximately 670 donors and added high-resolution HLA genotyping to study TCR occurrence patterns. Rather than drawing on any new phenotypic data, the later analysis identified candidate immune exposures from TCR beta sequences and the way those sequences occurred across donors. About 320 gigabases of sequencing data and tens of millions of unique TCR sequences were included in an early release covering around 600 HLA-typed donors. Typing coverage varied by locus: roughly 629-640 donors for A, B, C, DRB1 and DQB1; roughly 560 for DQA1; nearly 610 for DPA1; roughly 450 for DPB1. The study aimed to test whether signatures of past pathogen exposure could be identified by cataloging public T cell receptors. To predict cytomegalovirus infection status, the study brought together high-throughput TCR immunosequencing, statistical association of individual TCRs with disease status, and machine learning. Alongside the repertoire data, information on donor age, sex, ethnicity and CMV serostatus was compiled. A later genetic analysis took genome-wide SNP genotypes for about 55% of the roughly 700 donors and used that subset as a discovery cohort. Using immunosequencing, the study profiled T cell repertoires from 550 to 750 subjects and related those repertoires to cytomegalovirus serostatus. Besides the first cohort of approximately 710 subjects, a separate validation cohort made up of roughly 120 different subjects was used. Four or five DR-DQ haplotypes were handled as single units for association and clustering because linkage in the cohort was strong. What the authors observed across the whole study: Most TCR sequences were observed very rarely across donors, whereas some public TCRs were present in many individuals. In a later analysis, HLA-associated TCR beta chains showed more clonal expansion and lower generation probabilities than non-associated chains that were equally common. A group of highly shared sequence variants was considered likely to be a technical artifact of the sequencing pipeline. A later analysis associated about 18,000 TCR beta sequences with specific HLA alleles at a false discovery rate of 0.05. Compared with the roughly 700-donor mean, donors in an Asian-associated ancestry cluster had fewer N-insertions in productive TCRs, according to a later genetic analysis. Most CMV-associated TCR beta chains appeared to be HLA-restricted in a later analysis, and the HLA associations seemed to be driven largely by CMV exposure. A further reported finding was that TCR beta sequences accurately predicted the HLA-A and HLA-B alleles for most subjects in the first cohort. An association between a missense DCLRE1C variant and V-gene and J-gene trimming of TCR beta chains was found in a later genetic analysis and replicated in an independent cohort. The presence/absence analyses assumed that sequencing depth was roughly uniform across donors, and that assumption may not be true. HLA typing was unavailable for some donors at each locus, so association tests used only the typed subset. Strong co-occurrence of HLA alleles, especially DR and DQ, made assigning TCR associations to individual alleles difficult. About 17 rarely observed V segments, including chromosome 9 orphons, were excluded from the earlier analysis of approximately 600 of the donors because counts were too low. In an earlier analysis of around 600 of the donors, most TCR beta V segments were observed in productive rearrangements about 90% or about 30% of the time, broadly matching IMGT annotations. The cohort was sequenced for TCR beta chains only, and without alpha or paired-chain data the features that could be detected were limited. Cytomegalovirus status was reported to be diagnosed by the classifier with high specificity and sensitivity in both the original and validation cohorts. In a later analysis, the rate of TCR association differed among HLA loci, with DRB1 alleles having the most associated TCRs and HLA-C alleles having the fewest. Immune exposure information for the cohort was limited to CMV serostatus. A few of the identified cytomegalovirus-associated TCR beta chains were confirmed in vitro to be specific for cytomegalovirus antigens. The authors suggested that the approach could potentially be generalized to other disease states and immunological phenotypes. Correlated functional status among segregating V segments might be attributable to linkage disequilibrium, but an unknown experimental factor could not be ruled out. A total of fewer than 200 TCR beta chains were listed by the study as associated with cytomegalovirus. Several of the top co-occurrence clusters appeared to be linked to parvovirus B19, influenza, CMV and Epstein-Barr virus, according to a later analysis.

Sequenced material: PBMCs. This receptor was obtained from a man aged 18 to 29 in good health and CMV-seronegative.

This receptor carries the CDR3 CASSAAPGTGELFF. The sequenced DNA is TGTGCCAGCAGTGCAGCTCCAGGCACCGGGGAGCTGTTTTTT. Recombination linked TRBV6-4 to TRBJ2-2; no D gene can be assigned with confidence. V is shortened by 4 bases, J by 4 bases, and the region joining them spans 10 bases. The CDR3 numbers 14 residues from cysteine through phenylalanine. Kept here is only the CDR3 DNA, which spans 42 bases and is read in frame from base 1. The germline V gene encodes CDR1 MRHNA and CDR2 SNTAGT.